These 29 T cell receptor beta chains originate from one sample sequenced in a study of T cells in localized non-small cell lung cancer (dated by TCRdb to between 2020 and 2021). Library preparation was by the immunoSEQ multiplex PCR assay. Held by TCRdb, this immuneACCESS table contains in-frame sequences only and omits some clones. Under half of the omission traces to an unresolved V gene where checked; the cause of the rest is unknown. A total of tens of thousands of clones appear in this sample, roughly 80% of them only once. The ten largest account for approximately 7.8% of the sample. Sequences were derived from PBMCs, sampled before any cancer treatment. These receptor sequences come from a man aged 35 to 70 with stage II lung adenocarcinoma.

This clone was counted once. The chain employs TRBV4-2 and TRBJ1-2; D is ambiguous. V lost 0 bases, J lost 4 bases, and 15 bases lay in between. CDR1 LGHNA and CDR2 YNFKEQ come from the germline V gene. The length of the CDR3 is 16 residues. The CDR3 spells CASSQDGPGVGYGYTF. The CDR3 DNA reads TGTGCCAGCAGCCAAGATGGCCCCGGGGTCGGCTATGGCTACACCTTC.

The genes are TRBV7-2 and TRBJ2-5, with D tentatively TRBD2 (5 bases). V lost 5 bases and J lost 5, with 12 bases in between. The CDR3 loop spans 13 amino acids. Germline V gene lookup returns CDR1 SGHTA and CDR2 FQGNSA. CDR3 in DNA: TGTGCCAGCAGCACTGGACTGGGGGAGACCCAGTACTTC. Its translation: CASSTGLGETQYF.

This clone was recorded once. The chain couples TRBV5-1 to TRBJ2-1; TRBD2 might be the D (6 bases). Per the germline V gene, CDR1 is SGHRS and CDR2 is YFSETQ. This CDR3 has 15 amino acids. The V end lost 4 bases, the J end lost 7 bases, and 18 bases lay between the germline ends. CDR3 residues: CASSLRRGPKNEQFF. CDR3 coding DNA: TGCGCCAGCAGCCTACGGAGGGGTCCCAAAAATGAGCAGTTCTTC.

The chain's CDR3 is CASSPGRGAPEAFF. CDR3 in DNA: TGTGCCAGCTCCCCGGGACGGGGGGCCCCTGAAGCTTTCTTT. V usage is TRBV18 and J usage is TRBJ1-1; the D gene is possibly TRBD1 (6 bases). V was shortened by 6 bases and J by 6 bases, with 17 bases between the two germline ends. Germline V gene data show CDR1 as KGHSH and CDR2 as LQKENI. The CDR3 spans 14 residues.

Worth noting for this clone: Other DNA sequences in the sample encode the same CDR3. This chain joins TRBV5-1 and TRBJ2-1; D is uncertain. With 1 base removed from V and 7 bases from J, the gap between germline ends came to 6 bases. The CDR3 covers 12 residues. Per germline, CDR1 SGHRS and CDR2 YFSETQ. CDR3 protein: CASSLLGNEQFF. DNA for the CDR3: TGCGCCAGCAGCTTGCTTGGGAATGAGCAGTTCTTC.

The chain carries TRBV9 and TRBJ1-4; D is ambiguous. This CDR3 is built from 13 residues. Germline V gene lookup returns CDR1 SGDLS and CDR2 YYNGEE. V lost 1 base, J lost 3 bases, and 4 bases lay in between. The chain's CDR3 is CASSVSPNEKLFF. CDR3 in DNA: TGTGCCAGCAGCGTATCTCCTAATGAAAAACTGTTTTTT.

This clone is large (0.1 to 1%) in the sample. The chain joins TRBV14 to TRBJ1-6; D uncertain. This CDR3 region has 12 residues. From germline, CDR1 is SGHDN and CDR2 FVKESK. V lost 0 bases, J lost 14 bases, and 8 bases lay in between. The CDR3: CASSQDRSTLHF. Here the CDR3 DNA reads TGTGCCAGCAGCCAAGACAGGTCGACCCTCCACTTT.

In regard to this clone: In the same sample, other DNA sequences code for this CDR3. The rearrangement links TRBV28 to TRBJ2-1; 9 positions agree with TRBD2. The CDR3 extends over 14 amino acids. The V segment lost 2 bases and the J segment 4 bases; nucleotides outside the gene matches: 0. Germline V gene sequence: CDR1 MDHEN, CDR2 SYDVKM. The chain's CDR3 is CASSLAGGYNEQFF. The CDR3 coding sequence is TGTGCCAGCAGTTTAGCGGGAGGGTACAATGAGCAGTTCTTC.

The chain uses TRBV5-6 and TRBJ2-1, with 8 bases aligning to TRBD2. The CDR3 totals 14 residues. CDR1 is SGHDT and CDR2 is YYEEEE in the germline V gene. V was pared by 4 bases and J by 14 bases, with 14 bases of the junction left unmatched. The CDR3 DNA follows: TGTGCCAGCAGCCCACAATTACGGGAGGGCCGAGAGTTCTTC. Translated: CASSPQLREGREFF. Using reference TRBV5-6 and TRBJ2-1 for the parts outside the CDR3, the full variable domain is DAGVTQSPTHLIKTRGQQVTLRCSPKSGHDTVSWYQQALGQGPQFIFQYYEEEERQRGNFPDRFSGHQFPNYSSELNVNALLLGDSALYLCASSPQLREGREFFGPGTRLTVL.

CDR3 sequence (DNA): TGTGCCAGCTACTCGGGGTCCGGCGACTACGAGCAGTACTTC. It encodes CASYSGSGDYEQYF. The rearrangement uses TRBV6-5 and TRBJ2-7; D is possibly TRBD2 (5 bases). CDR1 and CDR2 from the germline V gene are MNHEY and SVGAGI. CDR3 length: 14 residues. Trimming shortened V by 8 bases and J by 3 bases, and 17 bases separated the two germline ends.

This clone occurred once. The rearrangement links TRBV20-1 to TRBJ2-1, with D unresolved. V lost 0 bases and J lost 9, with 6 bases in between. Germline CDR1 DFQATT, CDR2 SNEGSKA (reference sequence). The CDR3 runs to 11 residues. The chain's CDR3 is CSARDFGEQFF. CDR3 nucleotide sequence: TGCAGTGCTAGAGACTTCGGTGAGCAGTTCTTC.

The chain employs TRBV7-3 and TRBJ2-2; TRBD2 agrees at 8 bases. Trimming took 5 bases from V and 3 from J; bases not matched to a gene: 5. The CDR3 has 15 residues. Germline V gene lookup returns CDR1 SGHTA and CDR2 FQGTGA. CDR3 bases: TGTGCCAGCAGCCAGGGACTAGGTGACACCGGGGAGCTGTTTTTT. Translating gives CASSQGLGDTGELFF.

Comments on this clone: Other nucleotide sequences in the sample specify the same CDR3. V is TRBV11-2 and J is TRBJ2-1; TRBD1 matches at 9 bases. Germline CDR1 reads SGHAT; CDR2 reads FQNNGV. V was clipped by 7 bases and J by 4 bases; unmatched bases: 2. The length of the CDR3 is 13 residues. The CDR3 DNA reads as TGTGCCAGCAAAGGACAGGGGTACAATGAGCAGTTCTTC. It encodes CASKGQGYNEQFF.

By share, this clone counts as medium-sized. This rearrangement joins TRBV28 to TRBJ2-7; D gene unclear. CDR3 size: 11 residues. CDR1 MDHEN and CDR2 SYDVKM come from the germline V gene. Trimming removed 5 bases at V and 3 bases at J, with 5 bases between. The CDR3 reads CASSLDYEQYF. The DNA for the CDR3 is TGTGCCAGCAGTCTCGACTACGAGCAGTACTTC.

The chain couples TRBV7-9 to TRBJ2-1; D not resolved. Trimming removed 6 bases at V and 8 bases at J, with 14 bases between. In germline, CDR1 is SEHNR, CDR2 FQNEAQ (reference sequence). CDR3 length: 13 amino acids. The CDR3 spells CASSNYLRHEQFF. CDR3 sequence (DNA): TGTGCCAGCAGTAATTACCTCCGCCATGAGCAGTTCTTC.

The rearrangement links TRBV18 to TRBJ1-1, with D perhaps TRBD1 (5 bases). Germline lookup yields CDR1 KGHSH and CDR2 LQKENI. V lost 2 bases to trimming and J lost 3 bases, with 13 bases between them. The CDR3 totals 15 residues. CDR3 nucleotides: TGTGCCAGCTCACCATATTCACAGGACTACACTGAAGCTTTCTTT. Translating gives CASSPYSQDYTEAFF.

V and J are TRBV25-1 and TRBJ2-7; D is uncertain. Trimming removed 5 bases from V and 3 bases from J, with 11 bases in between. The CDR3 totals 13 residues. Germline CDR1 MGHDK, CDR2 SYGVNS. CDR3 sequence reads: CASSFSDRYEQYF. CDR3 bases: TGTGCCAGCAGTTTTTCGGATCGCTACGAGCAGTACTTC.

The chain combines TRBV2 with TRBJ2-7; D is perhaps TRBD1 (5 bases). Germline CDR1 SNHLY, CDR2 FYNNEI. The CDR3 sequence is 11 residues long. With 9 bases removed from V and 6 bases from J, the gap between germline ends came to 12 bases. The CDR3 region is CASSTGPEQYF. The CDR3 DNA reads as TGTGCCAGTTCTACAGGACCCGAGCAGTACTTC.

This sequence joins TRBV15 and TRBJ1-5; D is perhaps TRBD1 (6 bases). V shed 1 base and J shed 7 bases, with 11 bases lying between them. Germline values: CDR1 LNHNV, CDR2 YYDKDF (reference sequence). This CDR3 has 14 residues. The CDR3 here is CATSRAGVGQPQHF. The CDR3 region has the DNA TGTGCCACCAGCAGAGCAGGGGTGGGACAGCCCCAGCATTTT.

The chain carries TRBV2 and TRBJ1-4; 9 positions match TRBD1. Germline trimming cut 7 bases from V and 7 bases from J; bases unmatched to any gene: 7. CDR3 length: 14 residues. From germline, CDR1 is SNHLY and CDR2 FYNNEI. The CDR3 nucleotides read TGTGCCAGCAATGGGGGACAGGGATCTGAAAAACTGTTTTTT. Translating gives CASNGGQGSEKLFF.

This sequence joins TRBV19 and TRBJ1-5; unclear D gene. Looked up from germline, CDR1 is LNHDA and CDR2 is SQIVND (reference sequence). The CDR3 is 15 amino acids. The germline V and J ends were trimmed by 0 bases and 3 bases, with 9 bases remaining between them. Here the CDR3 DNA reads TGTGCCAGTAGTATAGATGGGCAGCTCAATCAGCCCCAGCATTTT. It codes for CASSIDGQLNQPQHF.

The chain employs TRBV10-3 and TRBJ1-2; 7 bases agree with TRBD1. Trimming at V came to 2 bases and at J to 1 base, leaving 19 bases not matched to a gene. The CDR3 is 20 amino acids. Germline V gene data show CDR1 as ENHRY and CDR2 as SYGVKD. The CDR3 region is CAISEIPGQRLGYGNYGYTF. CDR3 nucleotides: TGTGCCATCAGTGAGATCCCGGGACAGCGATTGGGGTACGGTAACTATGGCTACACCTTC.

The chain combines TRBV6-6 with TRBJ1-1; weak D call: TRBD1 (5 bases). The V gene's germline CDR1 is MNHNY and CDR2 SVGAGI (reference sequence). The CDR3 sequence is 14 residues long. Trimming cost V 2 bases and J 3 bases, with 10 bases left between them. DNA for the CDR3: TGTGCCAGCAGTTACGGGGGTCCGTACACTGAAGCTTTCTTT. This sequence encodes CASSYGGPYTEAFF.

The chain has TRBV7-2 and TRBJ1-5; possible D gene TRBD1, 5 bases. The CDR3 contains 12 residues. Germline values: CDR1 SGHTA, CDR2 FQGNSA. V lost 2 bases and J lost 7, with 6 bases in between. Here the CDR3 reads CASSLQGQPQHF. DNA of the CDR3: TGTGCCAGCAGCTTACAGGGCCAGCCCCAGCATTTT.

This rearrangement joins TRBV28 to TRBJ2-5; tentatively, D is TRBD2 (5 bases). The J call may be wrong; the DNA end is better matched by TRBJ2-7. The germline V gene has CDR1 MDHEN and CDR2 SYDVKM. This CDR3 region has 15 residues. The CDR3 is CASSPADQSSYEQYF. The CDR3, as DNA: TGTGCCAGCAGCCCAGCGGATCAATCGTCCTACGAGCAGTACTTC.

Here the CDR3 DNA reads TGCGCCAGCAGTAGGCAGGTGAACACTGAAGCTTTCTTT. Protein product: CASSRQVNTEAFF. The chain has TRBV5-1 and TRBJ1-1; D call uncertain. CDR3 length: 13 amino acids. The V gene's germline CDR1 is SGHRS and CDR2 YFSETQ. V was shortened by 5 bases and J by 0 bases, with 8 bases between the two germline ends.

The chain carries TRBV6-1 and TRBJ2-5; D uncertain. CDR3 length: 16 residues. V lost 4 bases to trimming and J lost 1 base, with 16 bases between them. Germline loops: CDR1 MNHNS, CDR2 SASEGT. The chain's CDR3 is CASSVRSSLLQETQYF. CDR3 nucleotides: TGTGCCAGCAGTGTTCGATCTAGTCTCCTCCAAGAGACCCAGTACTTC.

This clone was counted only a few times. The rearrangement joins TRBV11-2 to TRBJ2-1; no clear D gene. The CDR3 totals 15 residues. The germline V gene encodes CDR1 SGHAT and CDR2 FQNNGV. The V end lost 6 bases, the J end lost 0 bases, and 12 bases lay between the germline ends. The CDR3 reads CASSPSRYSYNEQFF. The CDR3 DNA sequence: TGTGCCAGCAGTCCCTCACGTTACTCCTACAATGAGCAGTTCTTC.

Note on this clone: At one end the junction does not follow the germline gene, possibly because of a read error. The chain joins TRBV7-6 to TRBJ2-5; TRBD1 is a possible D gene (5 bases). This CDR3 is built from 14 residues. From germline, CDR1 is SGHVS and CDR2 FNYEAQ. CDR3 in amino acids: CASSLGVDQETQYF. The CDR3 DNA reads TGTGCCAGCAGTTTAGGGGTAGACCAAGAGACCCAGTACTTC. Looking up the rest from reference TRBV7-6 and TRBJ2-5 gives the full variable domain: GAGVSQSPRYKVTKRGQDVALRCDPISGHVSLYWYRQALGQGPEFLTYFNYEAQQDKSGLPNDRFSAERPEGSISTLTIQRTEQRDSAMYRCASSLGVDQETQYFGPGTRLLVL.